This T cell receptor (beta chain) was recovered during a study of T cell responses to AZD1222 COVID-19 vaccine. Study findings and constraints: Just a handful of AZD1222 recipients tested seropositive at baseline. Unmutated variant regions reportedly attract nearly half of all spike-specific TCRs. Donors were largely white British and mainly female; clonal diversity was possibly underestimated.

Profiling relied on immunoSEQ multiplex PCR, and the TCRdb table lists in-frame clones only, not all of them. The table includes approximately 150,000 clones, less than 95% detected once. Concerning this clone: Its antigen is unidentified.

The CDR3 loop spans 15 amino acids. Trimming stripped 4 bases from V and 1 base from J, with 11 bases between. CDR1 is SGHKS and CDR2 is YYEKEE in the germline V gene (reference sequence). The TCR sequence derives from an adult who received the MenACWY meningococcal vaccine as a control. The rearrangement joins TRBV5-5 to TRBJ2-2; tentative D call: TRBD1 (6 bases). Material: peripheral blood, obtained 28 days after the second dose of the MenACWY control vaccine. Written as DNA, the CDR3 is TGTGCCAGCAGCCCGGGGACAAAGAACACCGGGGAGCTGTTTTTT. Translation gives CASSPGTKNTGELFF. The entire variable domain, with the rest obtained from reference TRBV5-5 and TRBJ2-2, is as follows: DAGVTQSPTHLIKTRGQQVTLRCSPISGHKSVSWYQQVLGQGPQFIFQYYEKEERGRGNFPDRFSARQFPNYSSELNVNALLLGDSALYLCASSPGTKNTGELFFGEGSRLTVL.